These T cell receptor beta chains were read from a single sample in a study of cytomegalovirus exposure and HLA in healthy donors. Produced via immunoSEQ multiplex PCR; TCRdb's table is partial and in-frame only. The sample has roughly 240,000 clones; about three quarters are singletons. The specimen sequenced was PBMCs. These TCRs come from a boy aged 5-17 years in good health and CMV-seronegative. Both conserved end residues are part of each CDR3. A D gene is named only where the DNA matches it firmly. Only some rows state a clone size, as once, few, many or a class for expanded clones.

abundance: NA; v_gene: TRBV15; d_gene: NA; j_gene: TRBJ1-2; CDR3nt: TGTGCCACCGCGGGCGGGGGCAATGGCTACACCTTC; CDR3aa: CATAGGGNGYTF
abundance: NA; v_gene: TRBV10-2; d_gene: TRBD2; j_gene: TRBJ2-3; CDR3nt: TGCGCCAGCAGCGTTGGACTAGCCACAGATACGCAGTATTTT; CDR3aa: CASSVGLATDTQYF
abundance: NA; v_gene: TRBV19; d_gene: NA; j_gene: TRBJ1-1; CDR3nt: TGTGCCAGTAGCCAAGGACACTCAGCTTTCTTT; CDR3aa: CASSQGHSAFF
abundance: NA; v_gene: TRBV6-6; d_gene: NA; j_gene: TRBJ2-2; CDR3nt: TGTGCCAGCAGCCCAACTATCGATACCACCGGGGAGCTGTTTTTT; CDR3aa: CASSPTIDTTGELFF
abundance: NA; v_gene: TRBV27; d_gene: NA; j_gene: TRBJ1-1; CDR3nt: TGTGCCAGCAGTTTAGAGGGTAGAGGGACTGAAGCTTTCTTT; CDR3aa: CASSLEGRGTEAFF
abundance: few; v_gene: TRBV19; d_gene: NA; j_gene: TRBJ2-7; CDR3nt: TGTGCCAGTTCCAACCTTGGGCTGGGCGAGCAGTACTTC; CDR3aa: CASSNLGLGEQYF
abundance: NA; v_gene: TRBV11-2; d_gene: TRBD2; j_gene: TRBJ2-1; CDR3nt: TGTGCCAGCAGCTTCGAGATGGCTAGCGGTCACAATGAGCAGTTCTTC; CDR3aa: CASSFEMASGHNEQFF
abundance: NA; v_gene: TRBV2; d_gene: NA; j_gene: TRBJ2-5; CDR3nt: TGTGCCAGCAGATCGCTTGGATCAGGGGGGGAGACCCAGTACTTC; CDR3aa: CASRSLGSGGETQYF
abundance: once; v_gene: TRBV14; d_gene: TRBD2; j_gene: TRBJ2-1; CDR3nt: TGTGCCAGCAGCCAGCGCGGGAGGTCCTACAATGAGCAGTTCTTC; CDR3aa: CASSQRGRSYNEQFF
abundance: few; v_gene: TRBV5-1; d_gene: NA; j_gene: TRBJ2-7; CDR3nt: TGCGCCAGCAGCTTTGGGGGGGCGAAGAACGAGCAGTACTTC; CDR3aa: CASSFGGAKNEQYF
abundance: NA; v_gene: TRBV11-2; d_gene: NA; j_gene: TRBJ1-2; CDR3nt: TGTGCCAGCAGCTTAGCGTCAGCGGAGGTGGGCTACACCTTC; CDR3aa: CASSLASAEVGYTF
abundance: NA; v_gene: TRBV6-6; d_gene: NA; j_gene: TRBJ1-4; CDR3nt: TGTGCCAGCAGCCGGGGAGGGATTCCAACTAATGAAAAACTGTTTTTT; CDR3aa: CASSRGGIPTNEKLFF
abundance: NA; v_gene: TRBV5-4; d_gene: TRBD1; j_gene: TRBJ1-1; CDR3nt: TGTGCCAGCAGCAGGGACAGCCGGAACACTGAAGCTTTCTTT; CDR3aa: CASSRDSRNTEAFF
abundance: once; v_gene: TRBV6-5; d_gene: NA; j_gene: TRBJ1-1; CDR3nt: TGTGCCAGCAGTTACTCCCCCAGGGAAAGTGAAGCTTTCTTT; CDR3aa: CASSYSPRESEAFF
abundance: NA; v_gene: TRBV7-2; d_gene: NA; j_gene: TRBJ2-2; CDR3nt: TGTGCCAGCAATCCTAAACCCGGGGAGTACACCGGGGAGCTGTTTTTT; CDR3aa: CASNPKPGEYTGELFF
abundance: NA; v_gene: TRBV2; d_gene: NA; j_gene: TRBJ2-7; CDR3nt: TGTGCCAGTTTCCGGGATCCCATAAATGACCCCTACGAGCAGTACTTC; CDR3aa: CASFRDPINDPYEQYF
abundance: NA; v_gene: TRBV7-9; d_gene: NA; j_gene: TRBJ2-7; CDR3nt: TGTGCCAGCAGCCCCACGAGGGTAGCAAGATACGAGCAGTACTTC; CDR3aa: CASSPTRVARYEQYF
abundance: once; v_gene: TRBV30; d_gene: NA; j_gene: TRBJ1-1; CDR3nt: TGTGCCTGGAGTGTGGGAAAGGGGACTGAAGCTTTCTTT; CDR3aa: CAWSVGKGTEAFF
abundance: NA; v_gene: TRBV4-1; d_gene: TRBD2; j_gene: TRBJ2-2; CDR3nt: TGCGCCAGCAGCCAAGTCGTGTCTAGCGGGACGGGAGGGGAGCTGTTTTTT; CDR3aa: CASSQVVSSGTGGELFF
abundance: NA; v_gene: TRBV5-4; d_gene: TRBD1; j_gene: TRBJ2-1; CDR3nt: TGTGCCAGCAGCTCGGGGACAGGGGGGGGTTCCTACAATGAGCAGTTCTTC; CDR3aa: CASSSGTGGGSYNEQFF